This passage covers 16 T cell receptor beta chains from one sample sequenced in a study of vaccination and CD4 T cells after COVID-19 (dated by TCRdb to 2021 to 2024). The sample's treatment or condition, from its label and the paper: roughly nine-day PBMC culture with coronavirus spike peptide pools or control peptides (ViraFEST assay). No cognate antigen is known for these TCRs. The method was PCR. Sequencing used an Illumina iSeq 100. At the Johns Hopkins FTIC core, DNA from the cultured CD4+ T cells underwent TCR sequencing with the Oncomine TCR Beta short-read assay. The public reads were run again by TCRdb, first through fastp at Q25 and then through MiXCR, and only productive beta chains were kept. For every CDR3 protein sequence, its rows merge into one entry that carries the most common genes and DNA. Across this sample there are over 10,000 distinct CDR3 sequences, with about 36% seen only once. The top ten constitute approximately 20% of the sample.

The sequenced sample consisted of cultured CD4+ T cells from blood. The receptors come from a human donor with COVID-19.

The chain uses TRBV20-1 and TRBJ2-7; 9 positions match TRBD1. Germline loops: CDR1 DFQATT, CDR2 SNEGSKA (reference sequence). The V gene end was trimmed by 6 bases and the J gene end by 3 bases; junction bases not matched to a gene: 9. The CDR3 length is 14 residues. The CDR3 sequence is CSAWRADRGYEQYF. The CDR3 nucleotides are TGCAGTGCATGGAGAGCGGACAGGGGCTACGAGCAGTACTTC.

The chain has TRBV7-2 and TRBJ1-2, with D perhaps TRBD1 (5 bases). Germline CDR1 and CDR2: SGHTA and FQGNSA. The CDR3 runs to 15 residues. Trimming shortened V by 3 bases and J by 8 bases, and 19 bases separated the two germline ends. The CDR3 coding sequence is TGTGCCAGCAGCTTTAGCAGGGAAGGGGTTCGGGGCTACACCTTC. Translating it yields CASSFSREGVRGYTF.

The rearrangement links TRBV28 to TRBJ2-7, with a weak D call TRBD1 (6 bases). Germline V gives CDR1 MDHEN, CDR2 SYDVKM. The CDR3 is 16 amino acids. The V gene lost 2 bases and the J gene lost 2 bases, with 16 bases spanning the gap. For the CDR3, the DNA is TGTGCCAGCAGTTTAACCCCCGGACAGAAGACCTACGAGCAGTACTTC. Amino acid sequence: CASSLTPGQKTYEQYF.

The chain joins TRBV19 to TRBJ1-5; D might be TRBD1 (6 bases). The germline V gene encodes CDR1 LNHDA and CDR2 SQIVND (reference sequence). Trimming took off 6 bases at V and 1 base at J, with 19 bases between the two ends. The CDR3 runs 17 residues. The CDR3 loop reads CASRPRDKERSNQPQHF. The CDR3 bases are TGTGCCAGTAGGCCCCGGGACAAAGAGAGGAGCAATCAGCCCCAGCATTTT.

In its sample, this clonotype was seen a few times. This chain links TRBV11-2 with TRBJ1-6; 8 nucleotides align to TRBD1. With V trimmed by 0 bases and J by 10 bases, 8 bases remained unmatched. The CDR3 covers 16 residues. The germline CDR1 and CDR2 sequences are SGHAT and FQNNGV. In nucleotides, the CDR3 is TGTGCCAGCAGCTTAGATCGAGGGACAGGAGGCTCACCCCTCCACTTT. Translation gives CASSLDRGTGGSPLHF. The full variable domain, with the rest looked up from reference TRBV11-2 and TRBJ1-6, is EAGVAQSPRYKIIEKRQSVAFWCNPISGHATLYWYQQILGQGPKLLIQFQNNGVVDDSQLPKDRFSAERLKGVDSTLKIQPAKLEDSAVYLCASSLDRGTGGSPLHFGNGTRLTVT.

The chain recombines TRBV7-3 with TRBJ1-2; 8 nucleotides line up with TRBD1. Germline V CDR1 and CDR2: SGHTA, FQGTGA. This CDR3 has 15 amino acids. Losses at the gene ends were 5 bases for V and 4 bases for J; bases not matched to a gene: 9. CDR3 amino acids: CASSASPGQVYGYTF. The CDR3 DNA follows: TGTGCCAGCAGCGCGTCCCCGGGACAGGTCTATGGCTACACCTTC. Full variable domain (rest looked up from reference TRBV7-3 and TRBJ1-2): GAGVSQTPSNKVTEKGKYVELRCDPISGHTALYWYRQSLGQGPEFLIYFQGTGAADDSGLPNDRFFAVRPEGSVSTLKIQRTERGDSAVYLCASSASPGQVYGYTFGSGTRLTVV.

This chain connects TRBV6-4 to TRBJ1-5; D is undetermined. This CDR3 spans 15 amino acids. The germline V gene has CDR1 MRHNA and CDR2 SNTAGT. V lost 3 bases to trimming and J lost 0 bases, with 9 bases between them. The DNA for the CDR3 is TGTGCCAGCAGTGAAGGTGGAGTTAGCAATCAGCCCCAGCATTTT. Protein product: CASSEGGVSNQPQHF.

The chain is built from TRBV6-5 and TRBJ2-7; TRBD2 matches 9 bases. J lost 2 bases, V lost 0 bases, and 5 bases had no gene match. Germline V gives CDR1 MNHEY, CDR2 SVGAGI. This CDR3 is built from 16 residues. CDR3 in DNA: TGTGCCAGCAGTTACTCAGCTAGCGGGGACACCTACGAGCAGTACTTC. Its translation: CASSYSASGDTYEQYF.

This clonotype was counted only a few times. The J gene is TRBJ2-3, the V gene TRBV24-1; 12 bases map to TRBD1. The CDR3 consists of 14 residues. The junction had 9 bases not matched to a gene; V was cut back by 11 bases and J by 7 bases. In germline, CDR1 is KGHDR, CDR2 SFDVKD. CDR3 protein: CAISGTGGGNTQYF. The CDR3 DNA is TGTGCCATCTCCGGGACAGGGGGCGGAAATACGCAGTATTTT.

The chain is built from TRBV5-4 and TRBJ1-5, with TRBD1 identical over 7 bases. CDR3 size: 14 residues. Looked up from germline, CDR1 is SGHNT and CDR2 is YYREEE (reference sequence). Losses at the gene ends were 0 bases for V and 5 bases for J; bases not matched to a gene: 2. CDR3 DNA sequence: TGTGCCAGCAGCTTGGGAGGGGGCGATCAGCCCCAGCATTTT. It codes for CASSLGGGDQPQHF.

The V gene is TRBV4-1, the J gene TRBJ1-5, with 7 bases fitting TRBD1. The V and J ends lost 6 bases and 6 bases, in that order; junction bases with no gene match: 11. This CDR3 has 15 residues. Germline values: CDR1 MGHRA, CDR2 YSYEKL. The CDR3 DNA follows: TGCGCCAGCAGTCCAGCTGAGGGGGCGTTTCAGCCCCAGCATTTT. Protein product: CASSPAEGAFQPQHF.

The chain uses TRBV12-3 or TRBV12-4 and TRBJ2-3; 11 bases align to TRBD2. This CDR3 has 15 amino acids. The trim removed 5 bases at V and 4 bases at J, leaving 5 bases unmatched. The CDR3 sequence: CASSPSGGRADTQYF. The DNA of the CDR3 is TGTGCCAGCAGTCCTAGCGGGGGGCGAGCAGATACGCAGTATTTT.

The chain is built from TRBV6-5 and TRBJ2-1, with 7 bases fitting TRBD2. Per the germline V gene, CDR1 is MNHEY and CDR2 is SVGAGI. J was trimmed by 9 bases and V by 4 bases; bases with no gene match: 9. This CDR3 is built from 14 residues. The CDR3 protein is CASSSSGSGGEQFF. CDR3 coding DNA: TGTGCCAGCAGTTCTAGCGGTAGTGGCGGTGAGCAGTTCTTC.

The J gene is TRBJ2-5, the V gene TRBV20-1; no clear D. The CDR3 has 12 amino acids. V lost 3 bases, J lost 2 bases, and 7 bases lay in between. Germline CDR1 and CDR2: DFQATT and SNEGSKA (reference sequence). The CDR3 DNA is TGCAGTGCTAGGTCGACGCAAGAGACCCAGTACTTC. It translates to CSARSTQETQYF.

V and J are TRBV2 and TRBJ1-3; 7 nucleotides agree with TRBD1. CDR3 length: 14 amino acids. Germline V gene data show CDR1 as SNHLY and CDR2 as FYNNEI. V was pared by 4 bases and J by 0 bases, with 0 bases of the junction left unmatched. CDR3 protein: CASSGDSSGNTIYF. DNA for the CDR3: TGTGCCAGCAGTGGGGACAGCTCTGGAAACACCATATATTTT.

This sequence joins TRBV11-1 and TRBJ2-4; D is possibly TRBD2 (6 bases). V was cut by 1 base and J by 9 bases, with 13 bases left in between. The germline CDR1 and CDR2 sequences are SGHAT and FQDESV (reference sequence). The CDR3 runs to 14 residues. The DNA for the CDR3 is TGTGCCAGCAGCTTAGGTGGAGGGGTCACCATTCAGTACTTC. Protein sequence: CASSLGGGVTIQYF.